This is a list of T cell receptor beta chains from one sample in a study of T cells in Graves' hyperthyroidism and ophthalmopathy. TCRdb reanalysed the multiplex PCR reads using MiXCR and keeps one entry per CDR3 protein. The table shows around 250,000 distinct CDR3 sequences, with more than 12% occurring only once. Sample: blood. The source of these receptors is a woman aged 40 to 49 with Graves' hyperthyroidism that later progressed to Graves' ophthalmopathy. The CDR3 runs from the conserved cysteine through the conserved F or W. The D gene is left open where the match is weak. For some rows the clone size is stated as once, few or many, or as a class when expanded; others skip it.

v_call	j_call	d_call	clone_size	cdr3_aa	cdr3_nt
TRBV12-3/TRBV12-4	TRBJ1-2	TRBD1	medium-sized	CASSSWDRLNYNYGYTF	TGTGCCAGCAGTTCCTGGGACAGACTAAATTATAACTATGGCTACACCTTC
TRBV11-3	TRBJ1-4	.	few	CASSLDRDTNEKLFF	TGTGCCAGCAGCTTAGACCGGGATACGAATGAAAAACTGTTTTTT
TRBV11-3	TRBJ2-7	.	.	CASSLSDSQGSEQYF	TGTGCCAGCAGCTTAAGCGACTCTCAGGGATCCGAGCAGTACTTC
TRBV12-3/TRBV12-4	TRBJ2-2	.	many	CASSLRGVDTGELFF	TGTGCCAGCAGTCTGAGGGGAGTCGATACCGGGGAGCTGTTTTTT
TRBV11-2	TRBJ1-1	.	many	CASSSRLFGTEAFF	TGTGCCAGCAGCTCAAGGTTGTTCGGCACTGAAGCTTTCTTT
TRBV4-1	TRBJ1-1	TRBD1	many	CASSQFDSGGTENTEAFF	TGCGCCAGCAGCCAATTTGATTCAGGGGGCACGGAGAACACTGAAGCTTTCTTT
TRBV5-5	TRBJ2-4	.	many	CASSDWKAKNIQYF	TGTGCCAGCAGCGACTGGAAAGCCAAAAACATTCAGTACTTC
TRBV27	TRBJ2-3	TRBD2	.	CASSLSLGLAASTDTQYF	TGTGCCAGCAGTTTATCCCTCGGACTAGCGGCAAGCACAGATACGCAGTATTTT
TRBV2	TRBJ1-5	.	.	CASDLAYLRQPQHF	TGTGCCAGCGACCTGGCCTACCTGCGTCAGCCCCAGCATTTT
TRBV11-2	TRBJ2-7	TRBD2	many	CASSFGTSGEQYF	TGTGCCAGCAGCTTCGGGACTAGCGGCGAGCAGTACTTC
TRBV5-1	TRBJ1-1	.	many	CASSPVPGYGAEAFF	TGCGCCAGCAGCCCGGTCCCGGGGTATGGGGCTGAAGCTTTCTTT
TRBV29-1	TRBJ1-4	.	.	CSVGRGATNEKLFF	TGCAGCGTTGGCAGGGGCGCAACTAATGAAAAACTGTTTTTT
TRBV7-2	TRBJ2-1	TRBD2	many	CASSLESREAGNEQFF	TGTGCCAGCAGCTTAGAGTCGCGGGAGGCGGGGAATGAGCAGTTCTTC
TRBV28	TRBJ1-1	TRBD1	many	CASSFDRGSEAFF	TGTGCCAGCAGTTTTGACAGGGGCTCTGAAGCTTTCTTT
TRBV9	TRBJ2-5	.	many	CASSSPRGQETQYF	TGTGCCAGCAGCTCCCCAAGAGGGCAAGAGACCCAGTACTTC
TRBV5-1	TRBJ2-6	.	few	CASSLGIGSGANVLTF	TGCGCCAGCAGCTTGGGTATCGGTTCTGGGGCCAACGTCCTGACTTTC
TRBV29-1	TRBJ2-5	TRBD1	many	CSVVSAGGAWETQYF	TGCAGCGTTGTATCGGCAGGGGGCGCGTGGGAGACCCAGTACTTC
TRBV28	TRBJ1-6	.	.	CASSRDGRSSPLHF	TGTGCCAGCAGCCGGGACGGACGTTCATCACCCCTCCACTTT
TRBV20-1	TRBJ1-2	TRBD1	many	CSARSGAGGSNYGYTF	TGCAGTGCTAGATCCGGCGCAGGGGGCTCAAACTATGGCTACACCTTC
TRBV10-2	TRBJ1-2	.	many	CASSEAWNGYTF	TGCGCCAGCAGTGAGGCGTGGAATGGCTACACCTTC
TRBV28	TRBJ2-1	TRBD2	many	CASSFWEAGGNYNEQFF	TGTGCCAGCAGTTTTTGGGAAGCGGGAGGTAACTACAATGAGCAGTTCTTC
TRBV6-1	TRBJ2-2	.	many	CASILGHTGELFF	TGTGCCAGCATCCTAGGGCACACCGGGGAGCTGTTTTTT
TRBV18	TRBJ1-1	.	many	CASSPGRQLNTEAFF	TGTGCCAGCTCACCGGGGCGGCAGTTGAACACTGAAGCTTTCTTT
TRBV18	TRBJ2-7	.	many	CASSPPTGSIYEQYF	TGTGCCAGCTCACCACCGACCGGCTCCATCTACGAGCAGTACTTC
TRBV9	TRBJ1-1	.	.	CASSPWGAGTEAFF	TGTGCCAGCAGCCCCTGGGGGGCCGGCACTGAAGCTTTCTTT
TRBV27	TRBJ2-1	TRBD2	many	CASSSGLAGFNEQFF	TGTGCCAGCAGCTCGGGACTAGCGGGATTTAATGAGCAGTTCTTC
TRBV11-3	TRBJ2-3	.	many	CASSFGEADTQYF	TGTGCCAGCAGCTTCGGGGAAGCAGATACGCAGTATTTT
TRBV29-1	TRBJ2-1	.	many	CSVAGGRGYNEQFF	TGCAGCGTTGCGGGCGGGCGAGGGTACAATGAGCAGTTCTTC
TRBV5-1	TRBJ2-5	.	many	CASSLVQGSETQYF	TGCGCCAGCAGCTTGGTTCAGGGGTCTGAGACCCAGTACTTC
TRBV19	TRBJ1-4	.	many	CASSQGPTNEKLFF	TGTGCCAGTAGTCAGGGACCAACTAATGAAAAACTGTTTTTT
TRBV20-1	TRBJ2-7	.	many	CSAKGGSYEQYF	TGCAGTGCCAAGGGGGGATCCTACGAGCAGTACTTC
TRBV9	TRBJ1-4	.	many	CASSAGHLRDEKLFF	TGTGCCAGCAGCGCCGGGCATCTACGGGATGAAAAACTGTTTTTT
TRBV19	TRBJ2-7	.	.	CASSIETRMGEQYF	TGTGCCAGTAGTATAGAAACAAGGATGGGGGAGCAGTACTTC
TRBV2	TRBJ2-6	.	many	CASRGYRAGANVLTF	TGTGCCAGCAGAGGGTACAGGGCTGGGGCCAACGTCCTGACTTTC
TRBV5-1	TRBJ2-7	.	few	CASRSRDGYEQYF	TGCGCCAGCAGAAGCAGGGATGGGTACGAGCAGTACTTC
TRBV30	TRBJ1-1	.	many	CAWTRSNTEAFF	TGTGCCTGGACAAGAAGTAACACTGAAGCTTTCTTT
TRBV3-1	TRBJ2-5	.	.	CASSPTKTVFETQYF	TGCGCCAGCAGCCCAACCAAGACAGTTTTTGAGACCCAGTACTTC
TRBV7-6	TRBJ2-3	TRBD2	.	CASAPGLAEGDTQYF	TGTGCCAGCGCTCCGGGACTAGCGGAGGGGGATACGCAGTATTTT
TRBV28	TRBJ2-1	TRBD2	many	CASSLISSGDYNEQFF	TGTGCCAGCAGTTTGATATCTAGCGGGGACTACAATGAGCAGTTCTTC
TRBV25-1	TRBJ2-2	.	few	CASRKSQGIGELFF	TGTGCCAGCAGGAAAAGTCAGGGGATCGGGGAGCTGTTTTTT